The sequence of this TCR beta chain was determined in a study of blood T cell repertoires in COVID-19. Produced via immunoSEQ multiplex PCR; TCRdb's table is partial and in-frame only. This repertoire shows roughly 200,000 clones, 70% to 80% found once; its top ten account for 13%. This CDR3 has 16 residues. Trimming removed 1 base from V and 7 bases from J; junction bases left unmatched: 7. Germline CDR1 reads PRHDT; CDR2 reads FYEKMQ (reference sequence). Sequencing was carried out using peripheral blood. This clonotype was sampled from a man aged 45-65 years who had recovered from COVID-19. This chain uses TRBV13 with TRBJ2-1; 10 nucleotides match TRBD2. Here the CDR3 reads CASSLEVAGGLNEQFF. As DNA, the CDR3 is TGTGCCAGCAGCTTAGAAGTAGCGGGAGGTTTGAATGAGCAGTTCTTC.